This TCR beta chain was retrieved from a study of blood T cells in healthy people across ages. This clonotype was detected only a few times. Its target is unknown. A second PCR, run for roughly 7 to 12 cycles, used a sample-barcoded 5' primer plus a J-beta primer mix. A tag from a template-switch adaptor with 12 random nucleotides marked each cDNA molecule. In TCRdb, the 5' RACE reads were re-called with MiXCR into one record per CDR3 protein. The sample lists 1,100,000 or so distinct CDR3 sequences; more than 35% were seen once. General study points: Shifts in expanded clonotypes may have been confounded by donor CMV status, which was unknown.

Sample: blood. The clonotype originates from an older woman in good health.

CDR3 bases: TGTGCCAGCAGTTTAGCGCGGAGGAATCAGCCCCAGCATTTT. Its protein product is CASSLARRNQPQHF. This rearrangement joins TRBV12-3 or TRBV12-4 to TRBJ1-5; D is ambiguous. V was clipped by 0 bases and J by 4 bases, with 7 bases between them. CDR3 size: 14 residues.